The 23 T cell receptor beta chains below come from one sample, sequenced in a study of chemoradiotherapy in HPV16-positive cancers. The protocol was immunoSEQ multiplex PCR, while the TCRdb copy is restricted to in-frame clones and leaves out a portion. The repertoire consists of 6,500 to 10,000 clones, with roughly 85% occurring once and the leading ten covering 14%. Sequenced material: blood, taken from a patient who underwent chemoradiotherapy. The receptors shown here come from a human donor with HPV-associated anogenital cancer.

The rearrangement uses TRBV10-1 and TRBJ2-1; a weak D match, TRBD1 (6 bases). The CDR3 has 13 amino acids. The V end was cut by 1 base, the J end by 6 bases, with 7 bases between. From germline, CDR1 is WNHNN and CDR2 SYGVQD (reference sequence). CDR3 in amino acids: CASSELGANEQFF. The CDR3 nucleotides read TGCGCCAGCAGTGAGTTGGGGGCCAATGAGCAGTTCTTC.

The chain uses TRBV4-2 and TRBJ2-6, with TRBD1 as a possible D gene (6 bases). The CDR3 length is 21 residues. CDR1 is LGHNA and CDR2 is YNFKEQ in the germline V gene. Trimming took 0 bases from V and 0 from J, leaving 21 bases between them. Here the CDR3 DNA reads TGTGCCAGCAGCCAAGAGATATTAATTGGACAGATTCCCTCTGGGGCCAACGTCCTGACTTTC. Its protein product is CASSQEILIGQIPSGANVLTF.

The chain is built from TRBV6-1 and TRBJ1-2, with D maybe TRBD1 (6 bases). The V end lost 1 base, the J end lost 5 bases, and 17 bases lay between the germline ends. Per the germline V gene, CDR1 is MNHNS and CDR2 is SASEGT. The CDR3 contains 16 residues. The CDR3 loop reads CASSEDLTGIHYGYTF. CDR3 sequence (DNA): TGTGCCAGCAGTGAAGACTTAACAGGGATCCATTATGGCTACACCTTC.

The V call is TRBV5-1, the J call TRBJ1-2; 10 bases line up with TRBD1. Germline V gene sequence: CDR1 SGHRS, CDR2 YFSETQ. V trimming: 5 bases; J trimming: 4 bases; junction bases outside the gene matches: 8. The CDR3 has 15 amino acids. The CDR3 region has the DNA TGCGCCAGCAGTTGGGAGGGGACAGGGGTCTATGGCTACACCTTC. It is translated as CASSWEGTGVYGYTF.

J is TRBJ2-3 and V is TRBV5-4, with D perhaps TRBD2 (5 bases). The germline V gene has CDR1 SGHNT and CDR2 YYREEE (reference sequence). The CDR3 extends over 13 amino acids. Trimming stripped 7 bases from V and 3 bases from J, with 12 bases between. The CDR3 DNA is TGTGCCAGCCGCCGGGGTGGGACAGATACGCAGTATTTT. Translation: CASRRGGTDTQYF.

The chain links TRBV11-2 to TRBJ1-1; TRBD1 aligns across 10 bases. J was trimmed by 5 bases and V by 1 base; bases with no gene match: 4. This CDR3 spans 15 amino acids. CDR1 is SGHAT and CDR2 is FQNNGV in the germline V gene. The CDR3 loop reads CASSLGGTGVTEAFF. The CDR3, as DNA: TGTGCCAGCAGCTTAGGTGGGACAGGGGTAACTGAAGCTTTCTTT.

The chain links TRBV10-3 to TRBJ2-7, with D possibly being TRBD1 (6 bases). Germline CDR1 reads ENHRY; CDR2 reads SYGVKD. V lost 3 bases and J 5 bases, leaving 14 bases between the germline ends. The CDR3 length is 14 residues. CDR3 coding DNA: TGTGCCATCAGTGATGGTTACAGGGTCGACGAGCAGTACGTC. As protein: CAISDGYRVDEQYV.

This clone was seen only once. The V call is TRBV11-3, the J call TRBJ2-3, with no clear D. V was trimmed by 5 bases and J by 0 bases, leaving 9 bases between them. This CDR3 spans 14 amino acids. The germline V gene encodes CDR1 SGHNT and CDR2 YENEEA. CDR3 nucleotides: TGTGCCAGCAGCCCCTATAATAGCACAGATACGCAGTATTTT. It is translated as CASSPYNSTDTQYF.

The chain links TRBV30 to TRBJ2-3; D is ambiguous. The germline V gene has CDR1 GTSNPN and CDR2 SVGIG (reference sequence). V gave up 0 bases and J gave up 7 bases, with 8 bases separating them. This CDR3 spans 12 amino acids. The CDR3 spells CAWSVVGHTQYF. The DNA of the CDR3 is TGTGCCTGGAGTGTGGTTGGTCATACGCAGTATTTT.

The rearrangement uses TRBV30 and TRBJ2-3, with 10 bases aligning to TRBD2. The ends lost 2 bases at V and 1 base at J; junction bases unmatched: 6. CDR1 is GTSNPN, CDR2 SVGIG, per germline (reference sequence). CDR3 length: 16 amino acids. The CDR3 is CAWSTGLAGGTDTQYF. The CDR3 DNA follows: TGTGCCTGGAGTACGGGGCTAGCGGGGGGCACAGATACGCAGTATTTT.

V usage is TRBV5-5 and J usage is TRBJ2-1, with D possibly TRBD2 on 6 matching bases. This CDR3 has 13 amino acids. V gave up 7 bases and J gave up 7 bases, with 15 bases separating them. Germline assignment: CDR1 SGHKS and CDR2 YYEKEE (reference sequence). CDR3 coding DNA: TGTGCCAGCTTGCCCGGGGGTCTTAATGAGCAGTTCTTC. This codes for CASLPGGLNEQFF.

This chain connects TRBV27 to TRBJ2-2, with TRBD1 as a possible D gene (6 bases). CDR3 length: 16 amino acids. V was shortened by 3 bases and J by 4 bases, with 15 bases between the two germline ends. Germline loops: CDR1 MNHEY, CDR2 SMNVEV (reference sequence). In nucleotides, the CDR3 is TGTGCCAGCAGTTTTTTGAGGACAGCCTCCACCGGGGAGCTGTTTTTT. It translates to CASSFLRTASTGELFF.

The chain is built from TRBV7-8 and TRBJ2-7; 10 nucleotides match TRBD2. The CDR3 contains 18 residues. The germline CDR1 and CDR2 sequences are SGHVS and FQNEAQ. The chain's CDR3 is CASSSLPFSGGPVYVQYV. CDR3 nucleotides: TGTGCCAGCAGCTCCCTTCCTTTTAGCGGGGGGCCTGTCTACGTGCAGTACGTC.

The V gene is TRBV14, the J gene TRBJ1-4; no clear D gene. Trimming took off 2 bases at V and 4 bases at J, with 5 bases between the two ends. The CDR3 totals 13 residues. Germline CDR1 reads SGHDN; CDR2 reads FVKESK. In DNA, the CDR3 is TGTGCCAGCAGCCAAAAGCTTAATGAAAAACTGTTTTTT. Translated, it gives CASSQKLNEKLFF.

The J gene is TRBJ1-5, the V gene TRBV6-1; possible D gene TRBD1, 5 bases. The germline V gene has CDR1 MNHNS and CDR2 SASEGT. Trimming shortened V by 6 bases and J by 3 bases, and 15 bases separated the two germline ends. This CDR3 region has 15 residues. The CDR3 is CASRRQLLYNQPQHF. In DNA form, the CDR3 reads TGTGCCAGCAGGCGACAGCTATTATACAATCAGCCCCAGCATTTT.

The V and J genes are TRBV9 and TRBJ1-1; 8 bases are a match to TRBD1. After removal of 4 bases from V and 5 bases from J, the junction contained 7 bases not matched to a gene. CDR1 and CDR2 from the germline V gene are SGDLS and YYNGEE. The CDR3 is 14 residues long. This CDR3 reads CASSPDTGGTEAFF. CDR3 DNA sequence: TGTGCCAGCAGCCCCGATACAGGGGGGACTGAAGCTTTCTTT.

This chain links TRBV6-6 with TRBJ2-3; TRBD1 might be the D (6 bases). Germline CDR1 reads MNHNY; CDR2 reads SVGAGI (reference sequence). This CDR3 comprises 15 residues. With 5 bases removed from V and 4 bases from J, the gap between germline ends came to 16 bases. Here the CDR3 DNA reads TGTGCCAGCAGTAGAACGACAGGTCCCGCAGATACGCAGTATTTT. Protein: CASSRTTGPADTQYF.

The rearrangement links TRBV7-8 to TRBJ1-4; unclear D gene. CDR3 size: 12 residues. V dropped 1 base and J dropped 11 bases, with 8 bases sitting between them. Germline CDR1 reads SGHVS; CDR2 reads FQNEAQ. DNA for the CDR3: TGTGCCAGCAGCTTAGTTAACAGTAAACTGTTTTTT. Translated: CASSLVNSKLFF.

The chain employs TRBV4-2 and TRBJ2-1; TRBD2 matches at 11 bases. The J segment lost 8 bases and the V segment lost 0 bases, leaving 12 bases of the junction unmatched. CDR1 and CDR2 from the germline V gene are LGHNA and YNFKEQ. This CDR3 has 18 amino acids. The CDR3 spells CASSQDQGLAGGGDEQFF. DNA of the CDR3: TGTGCCAGCAGCCAAGACCAGGGGCTAGCGGGGGGTGGGGATGAGCAGTTCTTC.

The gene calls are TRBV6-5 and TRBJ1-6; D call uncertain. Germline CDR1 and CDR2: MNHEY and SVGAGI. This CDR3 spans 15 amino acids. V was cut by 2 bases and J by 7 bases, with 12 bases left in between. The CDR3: CASSYGQVGNSPLHF. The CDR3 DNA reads TGTGCCAGCAGTTACGGTCAAGTGGGGAATTCACCCCTCCACTTT.

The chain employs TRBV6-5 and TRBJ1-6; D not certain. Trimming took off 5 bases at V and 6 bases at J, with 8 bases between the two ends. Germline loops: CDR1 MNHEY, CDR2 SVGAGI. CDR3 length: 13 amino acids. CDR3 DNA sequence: TGTGCCAGCAGTACCCGGACTAATTCACCCCTCCACTTT. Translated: CASSTRTNSPLHF.

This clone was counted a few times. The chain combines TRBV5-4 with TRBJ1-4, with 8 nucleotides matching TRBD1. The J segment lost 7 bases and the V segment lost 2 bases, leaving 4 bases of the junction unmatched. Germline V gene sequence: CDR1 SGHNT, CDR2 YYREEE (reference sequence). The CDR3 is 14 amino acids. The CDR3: CASSFDRGGEKLFF. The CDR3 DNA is TGTGCCAGCAGCTTCGACAGGGGAGGTGAAAAACTGTTTTTT.

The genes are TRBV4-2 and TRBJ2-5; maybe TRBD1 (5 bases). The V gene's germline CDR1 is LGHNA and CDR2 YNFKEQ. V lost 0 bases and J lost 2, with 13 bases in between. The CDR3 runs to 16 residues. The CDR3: CASSQEGSGQQETQYF. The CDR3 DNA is TGTGCCAGCAGCCAAGAGGGTTCAGGGCAGCAAGAGACCCAGTACTTC.